The 22 T cell receptor beta chains listed next were all sequenced from one sample in a study of cytomegalovirus exposure and HLA in healthy donors. A multiplex PCR was run with 60 Vbeta primers and 13 Jbeta primers. Sequencing was performed with immunoSEQ multiplex PCR; in TCRdb, only in-frame clones are kept and a portion is missing. The sample has 100,000 to 150,000 clones, 60% to 80% seen once; the top ten hold 0.8% to 0.95%. Sequencing used PBMCs. These receptors all come from a woman in her sixties in good health and CMV-seronegative.

The V and J genes are TRBV28 and TRBJ2-1, with TRBD1 matching 7 bases. Germline-derived CDR1 and CDR2 are MDHEN and SYDVKM. The trim removed 3 bases at V and 11 bases at J, leaving 4 bases unmatched. The CDR3 runs to 12 residues. Written as DNA, the CDR3 is TGTGCCAGCAGTTTGCAGGGACAGAAGCAGTTCTTC. This codes for CASSLQGQKQFF.

This sequence joins TRBV28 and TRBJ2-2, with a possible D match to TRBD2 (5 bases). The CDR3 covers 15 residues. Germline V CDR1 and CDR2: MDHEN, SYDVKM. With 2 bases removed from V and 0 bases from J, the gap between germline ends came to 7 bases. The CDR3 sequence is CASSLSGTNTGELFF. CDR3 nucleotide sequence: TGTGCCAGCAGTTTAAGCGGAACGAACACCGGGGAGCTGTTTTTT.

CDR3 loop: CAILGGAKRGYTF. DNA for the CDR3: TGTGCCATCCTTGGGGGGGCGAAACGAGGCTACACCTTC. V gene TRBV10-3 combines with J gene TRBJ1-2, with a possible D match to TRBD1 (6 bases). This CDR3 has 13 amino acids. The V gene lost 8 bases and the J gene lost 8 bases, with 18 bases spanning the gap. The germline gives CDR1 ENHRY, CDR2 SYGVKD.

J is TRBJ2-3 and V is TRBV11-1, with D hard to call. Trimming cost V 5 bases and J 3 bases, with 6 bases left between them. Germline CDR1 is SGHAT and CDR2 is FQDESV (reference sequence). The CDR3 consists of 12 residues. CDR3 sequence (DNA): TGTGCCAGCAGCCAAACTACAGATACGCAGTATTTT. Translating gives CASSQTTDTQYF.

The chain carries TRBV28 and TRBJ1-2, with 12 bases lining up with TRBD1. The CDR3 runs to 15 residues. The V segment lost 4 bases and the J segment 8 bases; nucleotides outside the gene matches: 8. Germline CDR1 and CDR2: MDHEN and SYDVKM. For the CDR3, the DNA is TGTGCCAGCAGTTCACCGGGACAGGGGGCTCGGGGCTACACCTTC. This sequence encodes CASSSPGQGARGYTF.

This clone has only a few counts. The CDR3 nucleotides are TGTGCCATCAGTGATCGGACAGAAGACTATGGCTACACCTTC. Its protein is CAISDRTEDYGYTF. This rearrangement joins TRBV10-3 to TRBJ1-2; the D gene is possibly TRBD1 (6 bases). Looked up from germline, CDR1 is ENHRY and CDR2 is SYGVKD. V lost 3 bases to trimming and J lost 3 bases, with 11 bases between them. This CDR3 spans 14 amino acids.

This chain joins TRBV10-3 and TRBJ2-2; TRBD1 matches at 9 bases. The CDR3 sequence is 13 residues long. V lost 7 bases to trimming and J lost 5 bases; unmatched junction nucleotides: 2. Germline V CDR1 and CDR2: ENHRY, SYGVKD. CDR3 coding DNA: TGTGCCATCAAGGGGACAGGGACCGGGGAGCTGTTTTTT. Translating gives CAIKGTGTGELFF.

The rearrangement joins TRBV18 to TRBJ2-3; 9 nucleotides match TRBD1. The J segment lost 2 bases and the V segment lost 0 bases, leaving 3 bases of the junction unmatched. This CDR3 is 16 amino acids long. Per the germline V gene, CDR1 is KGHSH and CDR2 is LQKENI. CDR3 nucleotides: TGTGCCAGCTCACCACCCGGACAGGGGTACACAGATACGCAGTATTTT. It specifies CASSPPGQGYTDTQYF. The entire variable domain, with the rest obtained from reference TRBV18 and TRBJ2-3, is as follows: NAGVMQNPRHLVRRRGQEARLRCSPMKGHSHVYWYRQLPEEGLKFMVYLQKENIIDESGMPKERFSAEFPKEGPSILRIQQVVRGDSAAYFCASSPPGQGYTDTQYFGPGTRLTVL.

There are a few counts of this clone. The rearrangement links TRBV28 to TRBJ1-5; 10 bases are shared with TRBD1. The V and J ends lost 5 bases and 7 bases, in that order; junction bases with no gene match: 8. This CDR3 has 15 amino acids. CDR1 and CDR2 (germline): MDHEN, SYDVKM. CDR3 in DNA: TGTGCCAGCAGTCGGGACAGGGGTAGGGAGCAGCCCCAGCATTTT. This codes for CASSRDRGREQPQHF.

This chain uses TRBV6-5 with TRBJ2-1; 11 nucleotides line up with TRBD2. With 2 bases clipped from V and 8 bases from J, the junction kept 5 bases outside the gene matches. The CDR3 has 15 residues. Germline CDR1 is MNHEY and CDR2 is SVGAGI. The CDR3 is CASSYVAGGPHEQFF. CDR3 coding DNA: TGTGCCAGCAGTTACGTAGCGGGAGGGCCGCATGAGCAGTTCTTC.

V is TRBV27 and J is TRBJ2-2; TRBD2 matches 12 bases. The junction had 5 bases not matched to a gene; V was cut back by 6 bases and J by 6 bases. The CDR3 runs to 15 residues. The V gene's germline CDR1 is MNHEY and CDR2 SMNVEV (reference sequence). The CDR3 nucleotides are TGTGCCAGCAGCTTACTAGCGGGGGGTTCCGGGGAGCTGTTTTTT. It translates to CASSLLAGGSGELFF.

In its sample, this clone ranks as medium-sized. The chain combines TRBV4-1 with TRBJ1-1; 7 nucleotides line up with TRBD1. The V segment lost 7 bases and the J segment 4 bases; nucleotides outside the gene matches: 6. Germline V gene lookup returns CDR1 MGHRA and CDR2 YSYEKL. The CDR3 is 13 amino acids. The CDR3 DNA follows: TGCGCCAGCAATCGAGGGGGCGTCACTGAAGCTTTCTTT. It is translated as CASNRGGVTEAFF.

The rearrangement joins TRBV9 to TRBJ1-4; D might be TRBD1 (5 bases). Germline CDR1 reads SGDLS; CDR2 reads YYNGEE. Trimming cost V 4 bases and J 0 bases, with 13 bases left between them. CDR3 length: 16 amino acids. In nucleotides, the CDR3 is TGTGCCAGCAGCTCCCAGGGTGGAGCAACTAATGAAAAACTGTTTTTT. Its translation: CASSSQGGATNEKLFF.

For the CDR3, the DNA is TGTGCCAGCCGCGGCGGGTACATTCAGTACTTC. Its translation: CASRGGYIQYF. The genes are TRBV2 and TRBJ2-4; D perhaps matches TRBD2 (5 bases). The CDR3 length is 11 residues. Germline V gives CDR1 SNHLY, CDR2 FYNNEI. V shed 8 bases and J shed 8 bases, with 10 bases lying between them. Complete variable domain (other parts from reference TRBV2 and TRBJ2-4): EPEVTQTPSHQVTQMGQEVILRCVPISNHLYFYWYRQILGQKVEFLVSFYNNEISEKSEIFDDQFSVERPDGSNFTLKIRSTKLEDSAMYFCASRGGYIQYFGAGTRLSVL.

This clone was observed a handful of times. V usage is TRBV4-1 and J usage is TRBJ2-7; 14 positions match TRBD2. This CDR3 region has 18 residues. V trimming: 4 bases; J trimming: 3 bases; junction bases outside the gene matches: 11. Germline CDR1 and CDR2: MGHRA and YSYEKL. The DNA of the CDR3 is TGCGCCAGCAGCCTACTCACCGGGACTAGCGGGGGCGTCTACGAGCAGTACTTC. Its translation: CASSLLTGTSGGVYEQYF.

This chain connects TRBV18 to TRBJ1-2, with D unresolved. Trimming removed 5 bases from V and 8 bases from J, with 15 bases in between. This CDR3 has 13 residues. CDR1 and CDR2 from the germline V gene are KGHSH and LQKENI. Here the CDR3 reads CASSISADGGYTF. The CDR3, as DNA: TGTGCCAGCTCAATTAGCGCAGACGGCGGCTACACCTTC.

The DNA for the CDR3 is TGTGCCACCAGCAGCCGAGGGGGCCAAGAGACCCAGTACTTC. Its translation is CATSSRGGQETQYF. The V gene is TRBV15, the J gene TRBJ2-5, with D maybe TRBD1 (6 bases). The germline V gene encodes CDR1 LNHNV and CDR2 YYDKDF (reference sequence). The CDR3 consists of 14 residues. V lost 3 bases, J lost 1 base, and 9 bases lay in between. The variable domain in full, completed from reference TRBV15 and TRBJ2-5, reads DAMVIQNPRYQVTQFGKPVTLSCSQTLNHNVMYWYQQKSSQAPKLLFHYYDKDFNNEADTPDNFQSRRPNTSFCFLDIRSPGLGDTAMYLCATSSRGGQETQYFGPGTRLLVL.

J is TRBJ2-7 and V is TRBV4-2; 9 bases are a match to TRBD2. The V gene's germline CDR1 is LGHNA and CDR2 YNFKEQ. V shed 0 bases, J shed 6 bases, and the junction held 6 bases outside the gene matches. The CDR3 loop spans 15 amino acids. The CDR3 coding sequence is TGTGCCAGCAGCCAAGATGGGACTAGCATTTTCGAGCAGTACTTC. Translating it yields CASSQDGTSIFEQYF.

J is TRBJ2-2 and V is TRBV27; possible D gene TRBD2, 5 bases. The CDR3 sequence is 14 residues long. V was shortened by 3 bases and J by 4 bases, with 9 bases between the two germline ends. CDR1 and CDR2 (germline): MNHEY, SMNVEV (reference sequence). The CDR3 sequence: CASSFSGSTGELFF. CDR3 sequence (DNA): TGTGCCAGCAGTTTTTCGGGGTCCACCGGGGAGCTGTTTTTT.

This chain connects TRBV7-3 to TRBJ1-1, with D maybe TRBD1 (6 bases). This CDR3 has 16 amino acids. The germline V gene encodes CDR1 SGHTA and CDR2 FQGTGA. V was trimmed by 4 bases and J by 5 bases, leaving 20 bases between them. For the CDR3, the DNA is TGTGCCAGCAGCTCCCGCCCGGGCGGGGGGCGAACTGAAGCTTTCTTT. As protein: CASSSRPGGGRTEAFF. The entire variable domain, with the rest obtained from reference TRBV7-3 and TRBJ1-1, is as follows: GAGVSQTPSNKVTEKGKYVELRCDPISGHTALYWYRQSLGQGPEFLIYFQGTGAADDSGLPNDRFFAVRPEGSVSTLKIQRTERGDSAVYLCASSSRPGGGRTEAFFGQGTRLTVV.

This clone was observed a handful of times. J is TRBJ2-1 and V is TRBV14, with 12 bases aligning to TRBD2. There are 20 residues in the CDR3. V lost 2 bases, J lost 5 bases, and 16 bases stayed unmatched. Germline V CDR1 and CDR2: SGHDN, FVKESK. The CDR3 region is CASSQSGWLAGGPRDNEQFF. As DNA, the CDR3 is TGTGCCAGCAGCCAATCGGGTTGGCTAGCGGGGGGGCCGAGGGACAATGAGCAGTTCTTC.

The CDR3 DNA is TGTGCCAGCAGCCAAGGAGGACAGGCCGCTAACTATGGCTACACCTTC. It is translated as CASSQGGQAANYGYTF. This chain uses TRBV14 with TRBJ1-2; 7 bases agree with TRBD1. CDR3 length equals 16 residues. Germline CDR1 is SGHDN and CDR2 is FVKESK. Trimming at V came to 1 base and at J to 0 bases, leaving 5 bases not matched to a gene.